This passage covers 21 T cell receptor beta chains from one sample sequenced in a study of read filtering for tumor transcriptome and immune sequencing (dated by TCRdb to the early 2020s). The data were produced on an Illumina HiSeq 4000. The Immunoverse kit was used to build TCR libraries from about 400 ng RNA, with molecular barcoded adaptors covering alpha/delta and beta/gamma chains. TCRdb cleaned the public reads at Q25 with fastp, built clones with MiXCR and kept in-frame beta chains. For every CDR3 protein sequence, its rows merge into one entry that carries the most common genes and DNA. The sample yields approximately 400 distinct CDR3 sequences; about 76% were counted once. Of the sample, around 26% is held by the ten largest clones. The sample taken for sequencing was a population of CD138-negative cells sorted from bone marrow. Read against the paper, the sample's cell subset or site label means: bone marrow mononuclear cells depleted of CD138+ plasma/myeloma cells by negative magnetic selection. These receptors all come from a donor at least 40 years old with multiple myeloma. This table probably holds off-target reads from a library built for another chain.

A remark on this clonotype: A read error may produce the germline difference seen at one junction end. This chain uses TRBV7-2 with TRBJ2-1; D unresolved. Germline CDR1 and CDR2: SGHTA and FQGNSA. CDR3 length: 12 residues. The chain's CDR3 is CVSSWDRNEQFF. The CDR3 DNA follows: TGTGTCAGCAGCTGGGATAGGAATGAGCAGTTCTTC.

The chain recombines TRBV4-1 with TRBJ1-5; D gene ambiguous. Germline V CDR1 and CDR2: MGHRA, YSYEKL. There are 15 residues in the CDR3. V was shortened by 0 bases and J by 4 bases, with 10 bases between the two germline ends. CDR3 sequence reads: CASSQESGRNQPQHF. As DNA, the CDR3 is TGCGCCAGCAGCCAAGAATCGGGCAGAAATCAGCCCCAGCATTTT.

This chain uses TRBV7-9 with TRBJ2-7; TRBD1 aligns across 10 bases. This CDR3 is 18 amino acids long. Trimming took 1 base from V and 5 from J; bases not matched to a gene: 14. Per the germline V gene, CDR1 is SEHNR and CDR2 is FQNEAQ (reference sequence). The CDR3 is CASSLGRLRGTGDNEQYF. The CDR3, as DNA: TGTGCCAGCAGCTTAGGGCGGCTTAGAGGGACAGGGGATAACGAGCAGTACTTC.

Written as DNA, the CDR3 is TGCAGTGCTAGCCAGGACAGGGTGAACATTCAGTACTTC. Protein sequence: CSASQDRVNIQYF. The chain is built from TRBV20-1 and TRBJ2-4; 8 bases align to TRBD1. Trimming took 3 bases from V and 7 from J; bases not matched to a gene: 5. Germline V gene sequence: CDR1 DFQATT, CDR2 SNEGSKA (reference sequence). This CDR3 contains 13 residues.

The gene calls are TRBV5-8 and TRBJ2-1; D not resolved. The CDR3 is 15 amino acids. Germline CDR1 is SGHTS and CDR2 is YDEGEE. Trimming left V 2 bases short and J 0 bases short, with 9 bases between. This CDR3 is CASSFGPSSYNEQFF. The CDR3 region has the DNA TGTGCCAGCAGCTTTGGACCGAGCTCCTACAATGAGCAGTTCTTC.

This chain uses TRBV5-6 with TRBJ1-5; tentative D call: TRBD1 (5 bases). Per the germline V gene, CDR1 is SGHDT and CDR2 is YYEEEE. V lost 4 bases and J lost 4, with 9 bases in between. This CDR3 has 13 residues. This chain's CDR3 is CASSRGGNQPQHF. In DNA form, the CDR3 reads TGTGCCAGCAGCCGGGGGGGGAATCAGCCCCAGCATTTT.

This clonotype was counted between two and nine times. The gene calls are TRBV5-1 and TRBJ2-7; no firm D call. The CDR3 has 13 amino acids. The germline CDR1 and CDR2 sequences are SGHRS and YFSETQ. V lost 2 bases to trimming and J lost 3 bases, with 9 bases between them. The CDR3 DNA reads TGCGCCAGCAGCTTCCAGGAACACTACGAGCAGTACTTC. It encodes CASSFQEHYEQYF.

This sequence joins TRBV29-1 and TRBJ2-1; no clear D. Trimming pared 7 bases from V and 11 bases from J, leaving 15 bases between. The CDR3 sequence is 11 residues long. CDR1 and CDR2 (germline): SQVTM, ANQGSEA. The CDR3: CSASVIGQQFF. CDR3 DNA: TGCAGCGCGTCCGTGATCGGTCAGCAGTTCTTC.

The chain links TRBV29-1 to TRBJ2-1; 7 nucleotides line up with TRBD1. Looked up from germline, CDR1 is SQVTM and CDR2 is ANQGSEA. This CDR3 is 14 amino acids long. V was pared by 5 bases and J by 5 bases, with 9 bases of the junction left unmatched. In DNA, the CDR3 is TGCAGCGTTACCGGGACAGAGTTTAACAATGAGCAGTTCTTC. Protein product: CSVTGTEFNNEQFF.

The chain joins TRBV12-5 to TRBJ2-1; D remains ambiguous. Trimming cost V 7 bases and J 0 bases, with 10 bases left between them. The CDR3 has 14 amino acids. The V gene's germline CDR1 is LGHNT and CDR2 FRNRAP. The CDR3 loop reads CASAAPSSYNEQFF. The CDR3 DNA is TGTGCTAGTGCCGCCCCCAGCTCCTACAATGAGCAGTTCTTC.

This chain joins TRBV6-5 and TRBJ2-7, with D perhaps matching TRBD1 or TRBD2 (6 bases each). CDR3 length equals 13 residues. The V end was cut by 5 bases, the J end by 6 bases, with 14 bases between. Germline CDR1 and CDR2: MNHEY and SVGAGI. CDR3 residues: CASSPRQEGEQYF. In DNA form, the CDR3 reads TGTGCCAGCAGTCCCCGACAGGAGGGCGAGCAGTACTTC.

The chain has TRBV12-3 or TRBV12-4 and TRBJ2-1; 8 positions match TRBD2. The CDR3 loop spans 14 amino acids. V lost 3 bases and J lost 8; bases outside the gene matches: 6. The CDR3, as DNA: TGTGCCAGCAGTTTGGGCGGGGGGAGGGATGAGCAGTTCTTC. This codes for CASSLGGGRDEQFF.

CDR3 sequence (DNA): TGTGCCAGCAATTGGACTCCGAGCTCCTACGAGCAGTACTTC. This translates into CASNWTPSSYEQYF. J is TRBJ2-7 and V is TRBV6-5; D possibly corresponds to TRBD2 (5 bases). V was pared by 7 bases and J by 0 bases, with 13 bases between. Germline V lookup: CDR1 MNHEY, CDR2 SVGAGI. The CDR3 has 14 amino acids.

The rearrangement joins TRBV10-2 to TRBJ1-1, with D uncertain. Deletions cut 7 bases from V and 5 bases from J, with 11 bases between. Germline V gene sequence: CDR1 WSHSY, CDR2 SAAADI. The CDR3 covers 12 residues. CDR3 DNA: TGCGCCAGCATTAGAAAGGGTACTGAAGCTTTCTTT. Translated, it gives CASIRKGTEAFF.

The chain is built from TRBV15 and TRBJ1-1; 9 bases agree with TRBD1. Per germline, CDR1 LNHNV and CDR2 YYDKDF (reference sequence). V shed 5 bases, J shed 11 bases, and the junction held 12 bases outside the gene matches. The CDR3 contains 14 residues. The CDR3 loop reads CATSLGQGEEVAFF. CDR3 bases: TGTGCCACCAGCTTGGGACAGGGAGAGGAGGTGGCTTTCTTT. Drawing the rest from reference TRBV15 and TRBJ1-1, the complete variable domain is DAMVIQNPRYQVTQFGKPVTLSCSQTLNHNVMYWYQQKSSQAPKLLFHYYDKDFNNEADTPDNFQSRRPNTSFCFLDIRSPGLGDTAMYLCATSLGQGEEVAFFGQGTRLTVV.

The chain employs TRBV5-1 and TRBJ2-6; a possible D gene is TRBD1 (7 bases). V lost 1 base and J 0 bases, leaving 17 bases between the germline ends. The germline V gene has CDR1 SGHRS and CDR2 YFSETQ. The CDR3 covers 19 residues. In DNA, the CDR3 is TGCGCCAGCAGCTTGACTAGCCAGGGGGAACTCTCTGGGGCCAACGTCCTGACTTTC. As protein: CASSLTSQGELSGANVLTF.

The chain recombines TRBV30 with TRBJ1-1; maybe TRBD1 (6 bases). CDR3 size: 16 residues. V lost 0 bases and J 2 bases, leaving 16 bases between the germline ends. Per the germline V gene, CDR1 is GTSNPN and CDR2 is SVGIG (reference sequence). CDR3 protein: CAWSVRGRGSNTEAFF. The DNA for the CDR3 is TGTGCCTGGAGTGTAAGGGGGAGGGGATCCAACACTGAAGCTTTCTTT.

CDR3 sequence (DNA): TGTGCCAGCAGCCATCCAGCCTCCTACGAGCAGTACTTC. The encoded protein is CASSHPASYEQYF. This chain uses TRBV3-1 with TRBJ2-7; no definite D call. Germline CDR1 reads LGHDT; CDR2 reads YNNKEL (reference sequence). The length of the CDR3 is 13 residues. Trimming pared 3 bases from V and 0 bases from J, leaving 6 bases between.

The chain is built from TRBV12-3 or TRBV12-4 and TRBJ2-2, with D possibly being TRBD1 or TRBD2 (5 bases each). This CDR3 spans 15 amino acids. V lost 5 bases, J lost 6 bases, and 16 bases lay in between. CDR3 region: CASSNREGPAGELFF. The CDR3 DNA is TGTGCCAGCAGTAACCGCGAGGGGCCCGCCGGGGAGCTGTTTTTT.

Judged by abundance, this clonotype is hyperexpanded (1% or more). The chain is built from TRBV3-1 and TRBJ1-1, with no clear D. CDR3 size: 15 residues. V was cut by 3 bases and J by 5 bases, with 16 bases left in between. CDR1 is LGHDT and CDR2 is YNNKEL in the germline V gene (reference sequence). The CDR3 region has the DNA TGTGCCAGCAGCCACAGCCCGCTGGTTGGGACTGAAGCTTTCTTT. Protein: CASSHSPLVGTEAFF.

The chain couples TRBV28 to TRBJ2-1; D gene ambiguous. Between the trimmed V and J ends, which lost 6 bases and 0 bases, there was a span of 6 bases. The CDR3 runs to 13 residues. Germline lookup yields CDR1 MDHEN and CDR2 SYDVKM. The CDR3: CASSQLSYNEQFF. Here the CDR3 DNA reads TGTGCCAGCAGCCAACTCTCCTACAATGAGCAGTTCTTC.